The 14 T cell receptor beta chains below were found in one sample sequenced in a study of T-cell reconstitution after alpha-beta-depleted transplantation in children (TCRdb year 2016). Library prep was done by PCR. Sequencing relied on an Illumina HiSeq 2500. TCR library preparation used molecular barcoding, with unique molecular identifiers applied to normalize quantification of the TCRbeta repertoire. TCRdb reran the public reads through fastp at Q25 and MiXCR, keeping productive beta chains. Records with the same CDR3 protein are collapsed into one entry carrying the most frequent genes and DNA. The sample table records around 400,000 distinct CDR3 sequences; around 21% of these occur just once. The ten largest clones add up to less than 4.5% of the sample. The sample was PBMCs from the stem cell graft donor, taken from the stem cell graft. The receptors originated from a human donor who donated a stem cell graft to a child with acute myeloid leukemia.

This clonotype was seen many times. CDR3 nucleotides: TGTGCCAGCAACTCCGGACAGGGGAGGCAGACAGATACGCAGTATTTT. Translation gives CASNSGQGRQTDTQYF. The chain uses TRBV25-1 and TRBJ2-3; 9 bases are shared with TRBD1. This CDR3 comprises 16 residues. Trimming at V came to 7 bases and at J to 3 bases, leaving 11 bases not matched to a gene. Germline V gene lookup returns CDR1 MGHDK and CDR2 SYGVNS.

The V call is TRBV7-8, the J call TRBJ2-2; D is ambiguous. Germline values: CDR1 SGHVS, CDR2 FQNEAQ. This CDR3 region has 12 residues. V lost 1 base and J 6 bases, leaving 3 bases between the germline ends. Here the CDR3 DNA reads TGTGCCAGCAGCTTAGATCCCGGGGAGCTGTTTTTT. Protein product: CASSLDPGELFF. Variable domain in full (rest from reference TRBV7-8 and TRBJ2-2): GAGVSQSPRYKVAKRGQDVALRCDPISGHVSLFWYQQALGQGPEFLTYFQNEAQLDKSGLPSDRFFAERPEGSVSTLKIQRTQQEDSAVYLCASSLDPGELFFGEGSRLTVL.

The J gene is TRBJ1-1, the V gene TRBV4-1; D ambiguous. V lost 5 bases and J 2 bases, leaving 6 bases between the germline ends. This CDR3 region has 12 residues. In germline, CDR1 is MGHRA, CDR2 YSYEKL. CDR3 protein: CASSGINTEAFF. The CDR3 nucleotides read TGCGCCAGCAGCGGGATAAACACTGAAGCTTTCTTT.

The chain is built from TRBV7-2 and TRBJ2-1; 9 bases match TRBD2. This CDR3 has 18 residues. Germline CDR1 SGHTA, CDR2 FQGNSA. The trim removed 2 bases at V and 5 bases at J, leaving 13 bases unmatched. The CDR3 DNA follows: TGTGCCAGCAGCTTATACATAGCGGGAGACTCGCGGGACAATGAGCAGTTCTTC. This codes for CASSLYIAGDSRDNEQFF. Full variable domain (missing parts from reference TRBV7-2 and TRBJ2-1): GAGVSQSPSNKVTEKGKDVELRCDPISGHTALYWYRQSLGQGLEFLIYFQGNSAPDKSGLPSDRFSAERTGGSVSTLTIQRTQQEDSAVYLCASSLYIAGDSRDNEQFFGPGTRLTVL.

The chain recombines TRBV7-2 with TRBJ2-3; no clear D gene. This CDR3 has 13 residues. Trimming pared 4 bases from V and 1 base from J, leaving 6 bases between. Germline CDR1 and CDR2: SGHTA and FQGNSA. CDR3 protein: CASSSTRTDTQYF. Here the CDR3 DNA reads TGTGCCAGCAGCTCTACCCGCACAGATACGCAGTATTTT.

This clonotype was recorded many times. CDR3 DNA: TGCAGCGTGGGACGGGACGTCAACAATGAGCAGTTCTTC. This translates into CSVGRDVNNEQFF. This sequence joins TRBV29-1 and TRBJ2-1, with D possibly called TRBD1 or TRBD2 (5 bases each). V shed 6 bases and J shed 5 bases, with 14 bases lying between them. CDR1 SQVTM and CDR2 ANQGSEA come from the germline V gene. The CDR3 has 13 residues.

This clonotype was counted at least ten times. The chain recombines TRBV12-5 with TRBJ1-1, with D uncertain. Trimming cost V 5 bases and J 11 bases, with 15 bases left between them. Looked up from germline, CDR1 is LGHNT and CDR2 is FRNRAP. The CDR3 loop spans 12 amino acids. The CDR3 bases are TGTGCTAGTGGTAGATCGCCCGAGTGGGCTTTCTTT. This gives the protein CASGRSPEWAFF.

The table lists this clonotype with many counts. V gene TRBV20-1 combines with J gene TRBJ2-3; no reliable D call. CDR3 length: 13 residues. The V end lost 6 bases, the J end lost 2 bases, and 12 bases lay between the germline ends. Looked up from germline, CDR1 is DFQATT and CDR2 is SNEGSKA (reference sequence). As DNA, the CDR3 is TGCAGTGCGGGGTCCCGGGCCACAGATACGCAGTATTTT. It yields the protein CSAGSRATDTQYF.

The CDR3 loop reads CASSMLYRDRTNEQFF. CDR3 DNA sequence: TGTGCCAGCAGCATGCTCTACCGGGACAGGACCAATGAGCAGTTCTTC. The chain employs TRBV9 and TRBJ2-1; 8 bases fit TRBD1. CDR3 size: 16 residues. CDR1 SGDLS and CDR2 YYNGEE come from the germline V gene. The V and J ends lost 4 bases and 6 bases, in that order; junction bases with no gene match: 12.

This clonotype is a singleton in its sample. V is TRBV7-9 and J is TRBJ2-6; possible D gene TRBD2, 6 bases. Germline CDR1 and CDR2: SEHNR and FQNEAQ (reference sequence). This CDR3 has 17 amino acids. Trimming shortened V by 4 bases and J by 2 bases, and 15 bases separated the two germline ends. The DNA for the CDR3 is TGTGCCAGCAGCTCCTCCGAGGCGGGGACTGGGGCCAACGTCCTGACTTTC. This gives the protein CASSSSEAGTGANVLTF.

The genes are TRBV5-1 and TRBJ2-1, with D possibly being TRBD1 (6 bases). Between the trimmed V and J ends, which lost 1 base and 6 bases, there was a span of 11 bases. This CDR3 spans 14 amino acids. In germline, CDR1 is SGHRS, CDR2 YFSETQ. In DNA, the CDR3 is TGCGCCAGCAGCTTGTTACAGGGACCCAATGAGCAGTTCTTC. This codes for CASSLLQGPNEQFF.

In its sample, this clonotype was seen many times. CDR3 loop: CSAHPPLAGDSSGYEQYF. CDR3 coding DNA: TGCAGTGCTCACCCCCCCCTAGCGGGAGACTCTTCCGGTTACGAGCAGTACTTC. The gene calls are TRBV20-1 and TRBJ2-7; TRBD2 agrees at 10 bases. The CDR3 loop spans 18 amino acids. With V trimmed by 5 bases and J by 4 bases, 20 bases remained unmatched. Germline lookup yields CDR1 DFQATT and CDR2 SNEGSKA (reference sequence).

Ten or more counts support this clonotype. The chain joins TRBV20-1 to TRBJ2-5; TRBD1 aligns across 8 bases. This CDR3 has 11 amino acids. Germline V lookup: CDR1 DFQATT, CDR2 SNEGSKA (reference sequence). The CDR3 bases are TGCAGCGGACAGGGAAAAGAGACCCAGTACTTC. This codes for CSGQGKETQYF.

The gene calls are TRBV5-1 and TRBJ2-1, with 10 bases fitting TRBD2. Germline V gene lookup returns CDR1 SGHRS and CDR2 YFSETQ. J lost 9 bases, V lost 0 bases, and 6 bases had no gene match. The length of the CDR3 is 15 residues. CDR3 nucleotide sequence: TGCGCCAGCAGCTTGGATAGCGGGAGGATGAGTGAGCAGTTCTTC. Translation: CASSLDSGRMSEQFF.